The source of this T cell receptor (beta chain) is a study of blood T cell repertoires in COVID-19. The wider study: PBMCs, B-cell-depleted T cells, or T cells were the source of the cDNA or gDNA that made up the material.

Germline loops: CDR1 KGHSY, CDR2 FQNENV. The CDR3 covers 14 residues. Trimming stripped 1 base from V and 5 bases from J, with 9 bases between. The assay was immunoSEQ multiplex PCR, and TCRdb's table has in-frame clones only and misses some. The profile covers around 64,000 clones, with 91% appearing a single time and 6.5% to 9.5% taken by the ten largest. The V gene is TRBV16, the J gene TRBJ1-5; D possibly corresponds to TRBD1 (5 bases). The clonotype originates from a human donor in a cohort sampled during active COVID-19. The sequenced material came from peripheral blood. The DNA of the CDR3 is TGTGCCAGCAGCCAATGGCAGGGCGATCAGCCCCAGCATTTT. Translation gives CASSQWQGDQPQHF.